This T cell receptor beta chain was sequenced for a study of neurological immune-mediated disorders. Overall study results and limits: Private repertoires in all groups were suggested, as expanded clones shared no CDR3 amino acid sequences across subjects. The most TCR clonal expansion was seen in HTLV-1-associated myelopathy, whereas the least was seen in multiple sclerosis, below the level in healthy controls.

The V gene end was trimmed by 3 bases and the J gene end by 2 bases; junction bases not matched to a gene: 6. There are 16 residues in the CDR3. Germline V lookup: CDR1 SGDLS, CDR2 YYNGEE. This clonotype was counted at least ten times. The antigen is undetermined. 5'RACE with 10-nucleotide random UMIs generated the cDNA. TCRdb called the 5' RACE reads again in MiXCR, with one record for every CDR3 protein. The data hold under 15,000 distinct CDR3 sequences, with roughly 13% observed a single time. The sequence came from a female donor with HTLV-1-associated myelopathy (HAM/TSP). The chain recombines TRBV9 with TRBJ2-1; 9 bases match TRBD2. Sequencing used CD8+ T cells from blood. The CDR3, as DNA: TGTGCCAGCAGCGCATCCGGCGGGAGGGCCTACAATGAGCAGTTCTTC. The encoded protein is CASSASGGRAYNEQFF.